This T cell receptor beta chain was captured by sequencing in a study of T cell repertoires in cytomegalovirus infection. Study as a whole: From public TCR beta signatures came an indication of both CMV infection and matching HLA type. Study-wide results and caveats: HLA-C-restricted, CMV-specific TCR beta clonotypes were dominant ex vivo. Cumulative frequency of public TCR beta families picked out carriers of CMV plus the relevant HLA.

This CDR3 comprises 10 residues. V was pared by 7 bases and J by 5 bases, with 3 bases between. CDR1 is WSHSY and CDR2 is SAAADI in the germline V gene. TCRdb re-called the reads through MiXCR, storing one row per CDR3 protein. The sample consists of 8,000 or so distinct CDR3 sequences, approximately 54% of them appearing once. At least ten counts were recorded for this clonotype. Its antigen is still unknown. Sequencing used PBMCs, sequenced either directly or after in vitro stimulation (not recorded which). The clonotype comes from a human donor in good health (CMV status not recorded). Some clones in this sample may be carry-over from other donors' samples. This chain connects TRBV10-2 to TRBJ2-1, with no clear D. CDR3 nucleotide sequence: TGCGCCAGCATGGACAATGAGCAGTTCTTC. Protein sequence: CASMDNEQFF.